A single sample is the source of the 24 T cell receptor beta chains below, sequenced in a study of blood T cell repertoires in COVID-19. The repertoire was sequenced with immunoSEQ multiplex PCR; TCRdb's copy has only in-frame clones and lacks some. The data hold about 130,000 clones, with 70% to 80% observed a single time. Sequencing input: peripheral blood. These receptors were obtained from a woman aged 70-85 years with COVID-19, enrolled during active disease.

The chain couples TRBV29-1 to TRBJ1-2; 12 bases map to TRBD1. The CDR3 is made up of 12 amino acids. With 6 bases clipped from V and 7 bases from J, the junction kept 3 bases outside the gene matches. Looked up from germline, CDR1 is SQVTM and CDR2 is ANQGSEA. The CDR3: CSVRGQGAGYTF. DNA of the CDR3: TGCAGCGTGAGGGGACAGGGGGCTGGCTACACCTTC.

This chain links TRBV14 with TRBJ2-1, with TRBD2 matching 7 bases. The CDR3 totals 16 residues. V dropped 5 bases and J dropped 3; count of bases not matched to a gene: 10. Germline values: CDR1 SGHDN, CDR2 FVKESK. The CDR3 protein is CASSERVLAHYNEQFF. CDR3 DNA sequence: TGTGCCAGCAGCGAAAGGGTACTAGCGCACTACAATGAGCAGTTCTTC.

The chain has TRBV13 and TRBJ2-7; D gene ambiguous. Per germline, CDR1 PRHDT and CDR2 FYEKMQ (reference sequence). Trimming took off 6 bases at V and 3 bases at J, with 12 bases between the two ends. There are 13 residues in the CDR3. CDR3 DNA: TGTGCCAGCAGGTCAGGTCCTGACTACGAGCAGTACTTC. It specifies CASRSGPDYEQYF.

The chain carries TRBV7-9 and TRBJ2-2, with 11 positions matching TRBD2. J lost 5 bases, V lost 7 bases, and 9 bases had no gene match. Germline V gene data show CDR1 as SEHNR and CDR2 as FQNEAQ (reference sequence). The CDR3 contains 16 residues. The CDR3 loop is CASTQLAGVRTGELFF. CDR3 bases: TGTGCCAGCACCCAACTAGCGGGGGTGCGGACCGGGGAGCTGTTTTTT.

The rearrangement links TRBV7-9 to TRBJ1-2, with unresolved D. The germline CDR1 and CDR2 sequences are SEHNR and FQNEAQ (reference sequence). The CDR3 runs to 14 residues. V was pared by 4 bases and J by 1 base, with 10 bases between. The CDR3 loop reads CASSSGLSNYGYTF. The DNA of the CDR3 is TGTGCCAGCAGCTCTGGGCTCAGTAACTATGGCTACACCTTC.

The chain links TRBV2 to TRBJ2-3, with D uncertain. Germline V gene lookup returns CDR1 SNHLY and CDR2 FYNNEI. Trimming left V 2 bases short and J 2 bases short, with 8 bases between. The CDR3 length is 14 residues. DNA of the CDR3: TGTGCCAGCAGTGAATCCCGTTTCACAGATACGCAGTATTTT. Translation gives CASSESRFTDTQYF. Full variable domain (rest looked up from reference TRBV2 and TRBJ2-3): EPEVTQTPSHQVTQMGQEVILRCVPISNHLYFYWYRQILGQKVEFLVSFYNNEISEKSEIFDDQFSVERPDGSNFTLKIRSTKLEDSAMYFCASSESRFTDTQYFGPGTRLTVL.

The chain couples TRBV18 to TRBJ2-7; 7 bases agree with TRBD1. The junction had 4 bases not matched to a gene; V was cut back by 6 bases and J by 5 bases. This CDR3 region has 12 residues. Germline CDR1 is KGHSH and CDR2 is LQKENI. The CDR3 is CASSPTGDEQYF. CDR3 sequence (DNA): TGTGCCAGCTCGCCTACAGGGGACGAGCAGTACTTC.

This chain links TRBV14 with TRBJ1-2; TRBD1 might be the D (5 bases). CDR3 length equals 14 residues. Germline-derived CDR1 and CDR2 are SGHDN and FVKESK. V lost 5 bases, J lost 8 bases, and 18 bases lay in between. The CDR3 spells CASSLGATSRGYTF. CDR3 bases: TGTGCCAGCAGCTTAGGGGCCACCTCCAGAGGCTACACCTTC.

The chain has TRBV5-1 and TRBJ2-5, with a tentative D call TRBD1 (5 bases). CDR1 and CDR2 from the germline V gene are SGHRS and YFSETQ. V was pared by 4 bases and J by 5 bases, with 15 bases between. This CDR3 comprises 14 residues. CDR3 sequence: CASSRGPYGETQYF. CDR3 DNA sequence: TGCGCCAGCAGCAGGGGTCCTTATGGGGAGACCCAGTACTTC.

The chain joins TRBV19 to TRBJ1-2; 8 bases agree with TRBD1. In germline, CDR1 is LNHDA, CDR2 SQIVND (reference sequence). There are 13 residues in the CDR3. Trimming removed 10 bases from V and 4 bases from J; junction bases left unmatched: 8. CDR3 loop: CATSRDRFYGYTF. CDR3 bases: TGTGCCACCTCCCGGGACAGGTTCTATGGCTACACCTTC.

This clone has just one count. The chain couples TRBV7-8 to TRBJ2-5, with D maybe TRBD2 (5 bases). The CDR3 spans 14 residues. Germline V gene sequence: CDR1 SGHVS, CDR2 FQNEAQ. The ends were cut back, 5 bases at V and 5 bases at J, with 15 bases in the middle. Here the CDR3 reads CASSPRVDAETQYF. In nucleotides, the CDR3 is TGTGCCAGCAGCCCGAGGGTGGATGCCGAGACCCAGTACTTC.

The gene calls are TRBV5-1 and TRBJ2-2, with TRBD2 matching over 12 bases. The J segment lost 5 bases and the V segment lost 4 bases, leaving 3 bases of the junction unmatched. Per germline, CDR1 SGHRS and CDR2 YFSETQ. The CDR3 spans 15 residues. CDR3 in amino acids: CASSQTSGGTGELFF. CDR3 bases: TGCGCCAGCAGCCAGACTAGCGGGGGAACCGGGGAGCTGTTTTTT.

There are a few counts of this clone. The chain is built from TRBV10-3 and TRBJ1-4, with D possibly matching TRBD1 (6 bases). The CDR3 length is 13 residues. Germline V lookup: CDR1 ENHRY, CDR2 SYGVKD. V was cut by 9 bases and J by 8 bases, with 16 bases left in between. DNA for the CDR3: TGTGCCATTTCATGGGGGCTAAAAGAAAAACTGTTTTTT. Translation: CAISWGLKEKLFF.

The CDR3 DNA follows: TGTGCCAGCAAAGAGAAGACAGGGGGTGATGGTGGCTACACCTTC. This sequence encodes CASKEKTGGDGGYTF. The chain has TRBV2 and TRBJ1-2; 9 nucleotides match TRBD1. The trim removed 7 bases at V and 7 bases at J, leaving 13 bases unmatched. In germline, CDR1 is SNHLY, CDR2 FYNNEI. This CDR3 has 15 residues.

The genes are TRBV13 and TRBJ2-7; 8 bases map to TRBD1. V was pared by 2 bases and J by 2 bases, with 5 bases of the junction left unmatched. The germline gives CDR1 PRHDT, CDR2 FYEKMQ (reference sequence). The CDR3 covers 15 residues. In DNA, the CDR3 is TGTGCCAGCAGCTTAAAGGTACAGGGGGCCTACGAGCAGTACTTC. Protein: CASSLKVQGAYEQYF.

V is TRBV7-8 and J is TRBJ1-5, with D maybe TRBD1 (6 bases). The CDR3 is made up of 14 amino acids. Germline V gives CDR1 SGHVS, CDR2 FQNEAQ. With 7 bases removed from V and 4 bases from J, the gap between germline ends came to 14 bases. DNA of the CDR3: TGTGCCAGCATCGAAGGGGGGGGGAATCAGCCCCAGCATTTT. It is translated as CASIEGGGNQPQHF.

This clone was counted once. The V call is TRBV10-3, the J call TRBJ1-3; 9 bases match TRBD1. Losses at the gene ends were 10 bases for V and 0 bases for J; bases not matched to a gene: 7. The CDR3 spans 15 residues. Germline assignment: CDR1 ENHRY and CDR2 SYGVKD. CDR3 sequence: CASAGQGLSGNTIYF. The CDR3 DNA reads TGTGCCAGCGCGGGACAGGGCCTCTCTGGAAACACCATATATTTT.

The genes are TRBV9 and TRBJ1-6, with unresolved D. The germline V gene has CDR1 SGDLS and CDR2 YYNGEE. This CDR3 region has 14 residues. V lost 0 bases, J lost 10 bases, and 11 bases lay in between. The CDR3 DNA reads TGTGCCAGCAGCGTAGGCGGGTCTCGATCACCCCTCCACTTT. It yields the protein CASSVGGSRSPLHF.

V and J are TRBV19 and TRBJ2-4; a weak D match, TRBD1 (6 bases). The germline CDR1 and CDR2 sequences are LNHDA and SQIVND (reference sequence). The CDR3 contains 16 residues. V gave up 1 base and J gave up 0 bases, with 10 bases separating them. This CDR3 reads CASSIADSLAKNIQYF. In DNA form, the CDR3 reads TGTGCCAGTAGTATAGCGGACAGCCTAGCCAAAAACATTCAGTACTTC.

CDR3 region: CAISDGGDIQYF. The CDR3, as DNA: TGTGCCATCAGTGACGGGGGGGACATTCAGTACTTC. The V call is TRBV10-3, the J call TRBJ2-4; TRBD2 matches at 8 bases. CDR3 length: 12 amino acids. The germline CDR1 and CDR2 sequences are ENHRY and SYGVKD. The J segment lost 8 bases and the V segment lost 3 bases, leaving 0 bases of the junction unmatched.

J is TRBJ2-2 and V is TRBV19, with D unclear. V lost 2 bases and J lost 4, with 5 bases in between. Germline lookup yields CDR1 LNHDA and CDR2 SQIVND (reference sequence). The CDR3 has 13 residues. This CDR3 is CASSISVTGELFF. For the CDR3, the DNA is TGTGCCAGTAGTATAAGCGTCACCGGGGAGCTGTTTTTT. Together with reference TRBV19 and TRBJ2-2, the CDR3 gives the full variable domain: DGGITQSPKYLFRKEGQNVTLSCEQNLNHDAMYWYRQDPGQGLRLIYYSQIVNDFQKGDIAEGYSVSREKKESFPLTVTSAQKNPTAFYLCASSISVTGELFFGEGSRLTVL.

The chain has TRBV2 and TRBJ1-2, with TRBD1 matching over 7 bases. This CDR3 spans 13 amino acids. In germline, CDR1 is SNHLY, CDR2 FYNNEI. After removal of 6 bases from V and 4 bases from J, the junction contained 5 bases not matched to a gene. This chain's CDR3 is CASSRDSFYGYTF. CDR3 in DNA: TGTGCCAGCAGCCGGGACAGTTTCTATGGCTACACCTTC.

V usage is TRBV30 and J usage is TRBJ1-1; D gene ambiguous. The CDR3 is made up of 11 amino acids. Trimming shortened V by 4 bases and J by 5 bases, and 8 bases separated the two germline ends. The germline V gene has CDR1 GTSNPN and CDR2 SVGIG (reference sequence). The chain's CDR3 is CAWMGATEAFF. For the CDR3, the DNA is TGTGCCTGGATGGGAGCGACTGAAGCTTTCTTT.

V gene TRBV6-5 combines with J gene TRBJ1-2; 7 bases are shared with TRBD1. Losses at the gene ends were 7 bases for V and 7 bases for J; bases not matched to a gene: 9. The CDR3 runs to 13 residues. Germline CDR1 and CDR2: MNHEY and SVGAGI. The CDR3 sequence is CASTADRAGGYTF. CDR3 in DNA: TGTGCCAGCACCGCTGACAGGGCGGGTGGCTACACCTTC.